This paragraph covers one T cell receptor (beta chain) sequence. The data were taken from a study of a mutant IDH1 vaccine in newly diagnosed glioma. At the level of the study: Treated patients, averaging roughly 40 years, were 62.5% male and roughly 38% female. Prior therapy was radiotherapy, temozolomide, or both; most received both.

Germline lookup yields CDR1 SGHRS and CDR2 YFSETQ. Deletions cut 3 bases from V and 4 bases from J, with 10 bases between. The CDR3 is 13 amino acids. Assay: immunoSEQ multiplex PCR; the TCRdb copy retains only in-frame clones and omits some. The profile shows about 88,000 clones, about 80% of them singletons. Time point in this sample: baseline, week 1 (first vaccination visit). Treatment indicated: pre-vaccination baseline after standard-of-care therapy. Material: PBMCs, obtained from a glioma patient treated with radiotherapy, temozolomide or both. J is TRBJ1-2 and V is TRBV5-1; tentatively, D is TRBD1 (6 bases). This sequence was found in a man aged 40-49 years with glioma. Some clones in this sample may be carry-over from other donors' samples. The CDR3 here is CASSWDKSYGYTF. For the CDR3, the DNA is TGCGCCAGCAGCTGGGACAAATCCTATGGCTACACCTTC. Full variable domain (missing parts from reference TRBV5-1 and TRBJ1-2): KAGVTQTPRYLIKTRGQQVTLSCSPISGHRSVSWYQQTPGQGLQFLFEYFSETQRNKGNFPGRFSGRQFSNSRSEMNVSTLELGDSALYLCASSWDKSYGYTFGSGTRLTVV.